These 21 T cell receptor beta chains originate from one sample sequenced in a study of cytomegalovirus exposure and HLA in healthy donors. PCR was performed using 60 Vbeta and 13 Jbeta primers. Data came from immunoSEQ multiplex PCR; TCRdb stores just in-frame clones and leaves some out. The table includes under 250,000 clones, over 75% detected once. Specimen: PBMCs. Receptor source: a boy younger than 18 in good health and CMV-seronegative.

The V and J genes are TRBV14 and TRBJ1-2; tentative D call: TRBD1 (5 bases). The CDR3 extends over 15 amino acids. V shed 0 bases and J shed 6 bases, with 14 bases lying between them. Germline values: CDR1 SGHDN, CDR2 FVKESK. The CDR3: CASSQDRRGTNGYTF. In nucleotides, the CDR3 is TGTGCCAGCAGCCAAGACCGGAGGGGCACAAATGGCTACACCTTC.

V and J are TRBV4-2 and TRBJ2-2; TRBD2 matches at 13 bases. CDR1 and CDR2 (germline): LGHNA, YNFKEQ. The CDR3 sequence is 17 residues long. V was pared by 3 bases and J by 7 bases, with 8 bases of the junction left unmatched. DNA for the CDR3: TGTGCCAGCAGCCAGAGGGAGACTAGCGGGGGGCTCGGGGAGCTGTTTTTT. Its protein is CASSQRETSGGLGELFF.

The gene calls are TRBV4-2 and TRBJ2-7; D may be TRBD1 (5 bases). V lost 1 base, J lost 3 bases, and 10 bases lay in between. The germline V gene encodes CDR1 LGHNA and CDR2 YNFKEQ. There are 14 residues in the CDR3. In DNA form, the CDR3 reads TGTGCCAGCAGCCAAGCCCAGGGCCTCTACGAGCAGTACTTC. This sequence encodes CASSQAQGLYEQYF.

V is TRBV6-1 and J is TRBJ1-1, with a tentative D call TRBD1 (6 bases). The V end was cut by 9 bases, the J end by 4 bases, with 15 bases between. This CDR3 is 13 amino acids long. Germline CDR1 reads MNHNS; CDR2 reads SASEGT. This chain's CDR3 is CASATGSGTEAFF. The CDR3 bases are TGTGCCAGTGCAACAGGGTCGGGCACTGAAGCTTTCTTT.

The chain uses TRBV19 and TRBJ1-4; TRBD1 aligns across 7 bases. The germline CDR1 and CDR2 sequences are LNHDA and SQIVND (reference sequence). J lost 7 bases, V lost 10 bases, and 9 bases had no gene match. CDR3 length: 13 amino acids. CDR3 protein: CATVQGQGEKLFF. For the CDR3, the DNA is TGTGCCACCGTACAGGGGCAGGGTGAAAAACTGTTTTTT. Supplemented by reference TRBV19 and TRBJ1-4, the full variable domain reads DGGITQSPKYLFRKEGQNVTLSCEQNLNHDAMYWYRQDPGQGLRLIYYSQIVNDFQKGDIAEGYSVSREKKESFPLTVTSAQKNPTAFYLCATVQGQGEKLFFGSGTQLSVL.

This rearrangement joins TRBV11-2 to TRBJ1-5; D is perhaps TRBD1 (5 bases). Germline V gives CDR1 SGHAT, CDR2 FQNNGV. CDR3 size: 12 residues. V was cut by 4 bases and J by 7 bases, with 8 bases left in between. In DNA, the CDR3 is TGTGCCAGCAGCTCCCCAGGGCAGCCCCAGCATTTT. Encoded protein: CASSSPGQPQHF.

J is TRBJ2-7 and V is TRBV7-2; TRBD2 is a possible D gene (5 bases). The CDR3 consists of 13 residues. CDR1 SGHTA and CDR2 FQGNSA come from the germline V gene. V lost 1 base to trimming and J lost 6 bases, with 10 bases between them. CDR3 nucleotide sequence: TGTGCCAGCAGCTTAGGCCCGGCGGGCGAGCAGTACTTC. This codes for CASSLGPAGEQYF.

The J gene is TRBJ2-7, the V gene TRBV7-2, with unresolved D. Germline CDR1 reads SGHTA; CDR2 reads FQGNSA. This CDR3 has 13 amino acids. V was shortened by 1 base and J by 5 bases, with 9 bases between the two germline ends. The CDR3 is CASSLGPPDEQYF. In DNA form, the CDR3 reads TGTGCCAGCAGCTTAGGTCCACCGGACGAGCAGTACTTC.

This chain uses TRBV5-4 with TRBJ1-4, with D possibly matching TRBD1 (6 bases). The CDR3 spans 17 residues. Germline CDR1 is SGHNT and CDR2 is YYREEE (reference sequence). Deletions cut 0 bases from V and 4 bases from J, with 16 bases between. DNA of the CDR3: TGTGCCAGCAGCTTGGGTTCGTCAACAGGGTATAATGAAAAACTGTTTTTT. This encodes CASSLGSSTGYNEKLFF.

On this clone itself: An end of the junction does not agree with germline; a read error may underlie this. Within the sample, other DNA sequences also encode this same CDR3. The chain combines TRBV5-1 with TRBJ1-3; no reliable D call. Germline V CDR1 and CDR2: SGHRS, YFSETQ. The CDR3 totals 14 residues. The CDR3: CASSLTASGNTIYF. The CDR3, as DNA: TGCGCCAGCAGCTTGACAGCCTCTGGAAACACCATATACTTT.

This clone turned up a few times. The genes are TRBV18 and TRBJ1-2, with a possible D match to TRBD1 (5 bases). V was cut by 0 bases and J by 4 bases, with 15 bases left in between. The CDR3 contains 16 residues. From germline, CDR1 is KGHSH and CDR2 LQKENI. The CDR3 loop reads CASSPPEAGKGYGYTF. CDR3 sequence (DNA): TGTGCCAGCTCACCACCGGAAGCAGGGAAGGGCTATGGCTACACCTTC. The entire variable domain, with the rest obtained from reference TRBV18 and TRBJ1-2, is as follows: NAGVMQNPRHLVRRRGQEARLRCSPMKGHSHVYWYRQLPEEGLKFMVYLQKENIIDESGMPKERFSAEFPKEGPSILRIQQVVRGDSAAYFCASSPPEAGKGYGYTFGSGTRLTVV.

This sequence joins TRBV30 and TRBJ1-3; D is unclear. V lost 4 bases and J lost 4, with 11 bases in between. This CDR3 has 13 residues. Per germline, CDR1 GTSNPN and CDR2 SVGIG (reference sequence). CDR3 bases: TGTGCCTGGAATACGGCGGGCGGAAACACCATATATTTT. It codes for CAWNTAGGNTIYF.

The J gene is TRBJ1-3, the V gene TRBV7-6; no reliable D call. The V and J ends lost 2 bases and 0 bases respectively, with 11 bases between them. CDR1 and CDR2 from the germline V gene are SGHVS and FNYEAQ. The CDR3 has 16 residues. CDR3 coding DNA: TGTGCCAGCAGCTTAACGGTTTTGAGCTCTGGAAACACCATATATTTT. This translates into CASSLTVLSSGNTIYF.

The J gene is TRBJ2-1, the V gene TRBV7-2; D is unclear. The CDR3 extends over 13 amino acids. V was clipped by 5 bases and J by 7 bases, with 12 bases between them. Germline V lookup: CDR1 SGHTA, CDR2 FQGNSA. In nucleotides, the CDR3 is TGTGCCAGCAGCCTCCAGCTGCGGAATGAGCAGTTCTTC. Translated: CASSLQLRNEQFF.

The gene calls are TRBV7-8 and TRBJ2-2, with TRBD1 as a possible D gene (6 bases). The CDR3 has 17 residues. Germline V lookup: CDR1 SGHVS, CDR2 FQNEAQ. V lost 5 bases and J 0 bases, leaving 16 bases between the germline ends. Here the CDR3 reads CASSTPRTEPNTGELFF. CDR3 in DNA: TGTGCCAGCAGCACACCAAGGACAGAGCCGAACACCGGGGAGCTGTTTTTT.

The chain uses TRBV7-9 and TRBJ1-1, with 11 bases matching TRBD1. The CDR3 covers 16 residues. Looked up from germline, CDR1 is SEHNR and CDR2 is FQNEAQ (reference sequence). V lost 10 bases to trimming and J lost 4 bases; unmatched junction nucleotides: 14. The DNA of the CDR3 is TGTGCCACCTCACCCCCGACCGGGACAGGGGGCACTGAAGCTTTCTTT. This sequence encodes CATSPPTGTGGTEAFF.

This chain links TRBV30 with TRBJ1-3; D unresolved. The length of the CDR3 is 13 residues. Germline CDR1 and CDR2: GTSNPN and SVGIG (reference sequence). V lost 2 bases and J 0 bases, leaving 5 bases between the germline ends. CDR3 loop: CAWSTDSGNTIYF. The CDR3 coding sequence is TGTGCCTGGAGTACAGACTCTGGAAACACCATATATTTT.

The chain joins TRBV10-3 to TRBJ1-5; TRBD1 matches at 8 bases. The CDR3 totals 16 residues. The junction had 6 bases not matched to a gene; V was cut back by 0 bases and J by 5 bases. Per the germline V gene, CDR1 is ENHRY and CDR2 is SYGVKD. CDR3 sequence: CAISESGGQVYQPQHF. In DNA form, the CDR3 reads TGTGCCATCAGTGAGTCGGGGGGACAGGTTTATCAGCCCCAGCATTTT.

A note on this clone: Mismatch with germline at one junction end may stem from a read error. The chain carries TRBV7-7 and TRBJ2-7; 7 nucleotides line up with TRBD2. The germline gives CDR1 SSHAT, CDR2 FNYEAQ (reference sequence). The CDR3 loop spans 16 amino acids. The CDR3 is CASSTRGEGESYEQYF. The CDR3 DNA is TGTGCTAGCAGCACCCGGGGGGAGGGCGAATCCTACGAGCAGTACTTC.

This clone was counted a few times. The V and J genes are TRBV11-3 and TRBJ2-7; 9 bases are a match to TRBD2. Trimming at V came to 4 bases and at J to 4 bases, leaving 14 bases not matched to a gene. CDR1 is SGHNT and CDR2 is YENEEA in the germline V gene. The CDR3 loop spans 17 amino acids. The CDR3 here is CASSWTLLDSGGYEQYF. The CDR3 region has the DNA TGTGCCAGCAGCTGGACCCTTTTGGATAGCGGGGGATACGAGCAGTACTTC.

V is TRBV7-8 and J is TRBJ1-5; TRBD1 matches at 7 bases. J was trimmed by 10 bases and V by 0 bases; bases with no gene match: 24. The CDR3 loop spans 20 amino acids. Germline V gives CDR1 SGHVS, CDR2 FQNEAQ. The CDR3 bases are TGTGCCAGCAGCTTAGCGCTGGTCTTCGAGGGGGCTGGGCATTTGGATCCCCAGCATTTT. Encoded protein: CASSLALVFEGAGHLDPQHF.